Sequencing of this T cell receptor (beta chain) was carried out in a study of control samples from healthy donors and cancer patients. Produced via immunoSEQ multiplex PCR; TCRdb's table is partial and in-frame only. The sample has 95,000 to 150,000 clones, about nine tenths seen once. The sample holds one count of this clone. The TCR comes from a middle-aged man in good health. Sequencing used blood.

The CDR3 nucleotides read TGTGCCAGCAGTTACGGCAATCAGCCCCAGCATTTT. Residues: CASSYGNQPQHF. The rearrangement uses TRBV12-3 or TRBV12-4 and TRBJ1-5, with D uncertain. This CDR3 is built from 12 residues. V was shortened by 4 bases and J by 2 bases, with 3 bases between the two germline ends.